Below, 7 T cell receptor beta chains from the same sample are listed, as sequenced in a study of blood T cells in healthy people across ages (dated by TCRdb to between 2015 and 2016). Library method: 5' RACE. Instrument used: Illumina HiSeq 2500. A second 7 to 11 cycle PCR used a sample-barcoded 5' primer and a J-beta primer mix. The raw public reads went through TCRdb reprocessing: fastp at Q25, MiXCR clone calling, in-frame beta chains kept. Rows with one shared CDR3 protein collapse into an entry with the most common genes and DNA. This sample lists about 780,000 distinct CDR3 sequences; about a quarter were detected once. Less than 3.5% of the sample is in the top ten clones. The sample was also linked to a second study, of T cells of mothers and their children.

Sample: blood. These receptors originate from a boy aged 10-17 years in good health.

This clonotype was seen only a few times. The chain has TRBV5-1 and TRBJ2-3; D gene ambiguous. This CDR3 is 16 amino acids long. Between the trimmed V and J ends, which lost 1 base and 0 bases, there was a span of 12 bases. Germline V gives CDR1 SGHRS, CDR2 YFSETQ. CDR3 protein: CASSLPQVSSTDTQYF. For the CDR3, the DNA is TGCGCCAGCAGCTTGCCTCAGGTATCTAGCACAGATACGCAGTATTTT.

As for this clonotype: A junction end diverges from the germline sequence, so it may reflect a read error. The rearrangement uses TRBV7-3 and TRBJ1-2, with D perhaps matching TRBD1 (5 bases). The CDR3 loop spans 16 amino acids. Germline V gives CDR1 SGHTA, CDR2 FQGTGA. CDR3: CAGSLGGPGRSYGYTF. The CDR3 nucleotides read TGTGCCGGCAGCTTGGGGGGACCCGGGCGATCCTATGGCTACACCTTC.

The gene calls are TRBV20-1 and TRBJ2-5; 8 positions match TRBD1. The CDR3 totals 12 residues. V gave up 8 bases and J gave up 5 bases; unmatched junction bases: 7. Germline CDR1 and CDR2: DFQATT and SNEGSKA (reference sequence). The DNA for the CDR3 is TGCAGTCCCCAGGGGGCGCATGAGACCCAGTACTTC. It yields the protein CSPQGAHETQYF.

This clonotype was counted between two and nine times. V is TRBV4-1 and J is TRBJ2-5; either TRBD1 or TRBD2 may fit D (5 bases each). This CDR3 is built from 16 residues. With 4 bases removed from V and 5 bases from J, the gap between germline ends came to 20 bases. CDR1 and CDR2 (germline): MGHRA, YSYEKL. The CDR3 sequence: CASSPETGTSRETQYF. CDR3 DNA: TGCGCCAGCAGCCCGGAGACCGGGACCTCTAGGGAGACCCAGTACTTC.

The rearrangement uses TRBV7-9 and TRBJ2-5; D is unresolved. The J call may be wrong; the DNA end is better matched by TRBJ2-7. This CDR3 comprises 12 residues. The germline CDR1 and CDR2 sequences are SEHNR and FQNEAQ (reference sequence). For the CDR3, the DNA is TGTGCCAGCATGGATAGGTCCTACGAGCAGTACTTC. Translating gives CASMDRSYEQYF.

The CDR3 sequence: CSVRRDYEQYF. As DNA, the CDR3 is TGCAGCGTTCGTCGGGACTACGAGCAGTACTTC. V usage is TRBV29-1 and J usage is TRBJ2-5, with a possible D match to TRBD2 (5 bases). The J call may be faulty, since TRBJ2-7 better matches the DNA end. The CDR3 is 11 residues long. Germline CDR1 reads SQVTM; CDR2 reads ANQGSEA.

The rearrangement uses TRBV10-3 and TRBJ2-3, with no clear D. The V end was cut by 4 bases, the J end by 2 bases, with 7 bases between. The CDR3 length is 13 residues. CDR1 and CDR2 from the germline V gene are ENHRY and SYGVKD. The chain's CDR3 is CAISGVTTDTQYF. The CDR3 nucleotides are TGTGCCATCAGTGGGGTGACCACAGATACGCAGTATTTT.